The rows below give T cell receptor beta chains drawn from one sample of a study of T-cell memory formation after mild COVID-19. Each CDR3 protein gets one entry after TCRdb re-called the 5' RACE reads with MiXCR. The sample holds around 220,000 distinct CDR3 sequences, around 17% seen once. The sample was PBMCs or a T cell subset sorted from them (not recorded which). The receptors come from a man aged 18-30 years who had mild COVID-19 (a few samples of this study predate the infection). Cell type and time point are not known. CDR3s include the opening cysteine and the closing phenylalanine or tryptophan. A D gene is named only where the DNA matches it firmly. Some rows mark clone size as missing; the rest say once, few, many or name a class of expanded clone.

TGCGCCAGCAGGCGCTCTGGGGCCAACGTCCTGACTTTC CASRRSGANVLTF NA TRBV5-1 NA TRBJ2-6
TGCAGTGCTCCTATTACAGGGGGACTAGCGGGGCCGAGCTCCTACAATGAGCAGTTCTTC CSAPITGGLAGPSSYNEQFF TRBD2 TRBV20-1 few TRBJ2-1
TGCGCCAGCTGGGCTCTAGCGGGGGCCCAGGGGGAGACCCAGTACTTC CASWALAGAQGETQYF TRBD2 TRBV5-1 few TRBJ2-5
TGTGCCAGCAGCCGCTCGACAGGGGCCTACAATGAGCAGTTCTTC CASSRSTGAYNEQFF TRBD1 TRBV7-2 few TRBJ2-1
TGCAGTGCTAGACCCGGGACAGGGGGTGGTACTGAAGCTTTCTTT CSARPGTGGGTEAFF TRBD1 TRBV20-1 NA TRBJ1-1
TGCGCCAGCAGGGTAGGAGGGACGGAGACCTACGAGCAGTACTTC CASRVGGTETYEQYF NA TRBV10-2 NA TRBJ2-7
TGTGCCAGCTCACTTGGGTCGCAATCACCCCTCCACTTT CASSLGSQSPLHF NA TRBV18 NA TRBJ1-6
TGTGCCAGCAGCCGGGCCGGCGGGGGGAACACCGGGGAGCTGTTTTTT CASSRAGGGNTGELFF TRBD2 TRBV4-2 NA TRBJ2-2
TGTGCCAGCAGCCAGGGGGTTCGGGGCCTCGAGCAGTACTTC CASSQGVRGLEQYF NA TRBV3-1 NA TRBJ2-7
TGTGCCAGCAGCCCTCCCGGGACAGGGAATAATTCACCCCTCCACTTT CASSPPGTGNNSPLHF TRBD1 TRBV7-2 few TRBJ1-6
TGTGCCAGCAGTTTTCCGGGACAGGGCGCACGCTACACCTTC CASSFPGQGARYTF TRBD1 TRBV6-5 NA TRBJ1-2
TGTGCCAGCCGGAGGGCAGGCAATCAGCCCCAGCATTTT CASRRAGNQPQHF NA TRBV28 few TRBJ1-5
TGCAGTGCTAGAGATCCCAGGGGATCTAATGAAAAACTGTTTTTT CSARDPRGSNEKLFF NA TRBV20-1 NA TRBJ1-4
TGCGCCAGCAGCTTGGTCACAGGCAAGGTCGAAAAACTGTTTTTT CASSLVTGKVEKLFF NA TRBV5-1 NA TRBJ1-4
TGTGCCAGCAGCAACTACCGGGAGACGGCGGAGACCCAGTACTTC CASSNYRETAETQYF NA TRBV3-1 few TRBJ2-5
TGCAGCGTTGCATCGTCTAATGTAGGCACTGAAGCTTTCTTT CSVASSNVGTEAFF NA TRBV29-1 NA TRBJ1-1
TGCGCCAGCAGCTTGGCCAACAGGGGGCTAACGACGCAGTATTTT CASSLANRGLTTQYF TRBD1 TRBV5-1 few TRBJ2-3
TGTGCCAGCAGCTTAGAGTCTGAACGGGCGCAGTATTTT CASSLESERAQYF NA TRBV7-6 few TRBJ2-3
TGTGCCAGCAGGCAGGCGGGGCCTCAACAGACCCAGTACTTC CASRQAGPQQTQYF NA TRBV7-9 few TRBJ2-5
TGTGCCAGCAGCCCGGGCTTGGAAGCTTTCTTT CASSPGLEAFF NA TRBV7-8 NA TRBJ1-1
TGTGCCAGCAGGCCGGACACGAACACTGAAGCTTTCTTT CASRPDTNTEAFF NA TRBV2 few TRBJ1-1
TGCAGTGCCCGGACGGAGAGCAATCAGCCCCAGCATTTT CSARTESNQPQHF NA TRBV20-1 NA TRBJ1-5
TGTGCCAGCAGTCGGTTTCCAGGGGATTGGACTGAAGCTTTCTTT CASSRFPGDWTEAFF NA TRBV28 many TRBJ1-1
TGCGCCAGCAGCTTGGCGGGACACCAGAACACTGAAGCTTTCTTT CASSLAGHQNTEAFF NA TRBV5-1 NA TRBJ1-1
TGTGCCAGCAGCTTTGGGTCGGTCACAGATACGCAGTATTTT CASSFGSVTDTQYF NA TRBV7-9 NA TRBJ2-3
TGTGCCAGCAGCTTCGGACAGTTAAATTCACCCCTCCACTTT CASSFGQLNSPLHF NA TRBV7-9 NA TRBJ1-6
TGTGCCAGCAGCCAAATACTAGCGTTTCGGAACATTCAGTACTTC CASSQILAFRNIQYF TRBD2 TRBV3-1 NA TRBJ2-4
TGTGCCAGCAGGCGGCGGGGCCTAGAGTATGGCTACACCTTC CASRRRGLEYGYTF NA TRBV12-3/TRBV12-4 few TRBJ1-2
TGTGCCAGCACCCACCAGGCACACTATAACTATGGCTACACCTTC CASTHQAHYNYGYTF NA TRBV6-5 few TRBJ1-2
TGCGCCAGCAGCTTACAGGGACCTGCAACTAATGAAAAACTGTTTTTT CASSLQGPATNEKLFF NA TRBV5-1 once TRBJ1-4
TGTGCCAGCAGGGGGGCAGGGAGGTACGAGCAGTACTTC CASRGAGRYEQYF NA TRBV12-3/TRBV12-4 NA TRBJ2-7
TGCGCCAGCAGCTCCGGGGAATACTATGGCTACACCTTC CASSSGEYYGYTF NA TRBV5-1 few TRBJ1-2
TGCAGCGTTGAGAGACGGAGGCTCTATCAGCCCCAGCATTTT CSVERRRLYQPQHF NA TRBV29-1 few TRBJ1-5
TGTGCCAGCAGCCCACAGACAGGGGAGTCGGGCTACACCTTC CASSPQTGESGYTF TRBD1 TRBV7-2 NA TRBJ1-2
TGTGCCAGCAGTTTACCATCCCAGCCCCAGCATTTT CASSLPSQPQHF NA TRBV28 NA TRBJ1-5
TGCGCCAGCAGCCCTTTCGCAGGGCTAGAGACCCAGTACTTC CASSPFAGLETQYF NA TRBV5-1 few TRBJ2-5
TGTGCCAGCAGTTCCGCAGGGCTCTATGGCTACACCTTC CASSSAGLYGYTF NA TRBV27 NA TRBJ1-2
TGTGCCATCAGTGGGGCGGGGGGCCAGGATCAGCCCCAGCATTTT CAISGAGGQDQPQHF NA TRBV10-3 many TRBJ1-5
TGTGCCAGCTCACCACAAAGGACAGGGGGCAAAAATGAGCAGTTCTTC CASSPQRTGGKNEQFF TRBD1 TRBV18 NA TRBJ2-1
TGTGCCAGCAGCTCTGAGGGCTTTCATGGGAAAAAACTGTTTTTT CASSSEGFHGKKLFF NA TRBV7-9 NA TRBJ1-4
TGCGCCAGCGGGCCAGGGCCTAACTATGGCTACACCTTC CASGPGPNYGYTF NA TRBV5-1 NA TRBJ1-2
TGTGCCAGCAGGTTGACAGCGGGAAACACCATATATTTT CASRLTAGNTIYF NA TRBV12-3/TRBV12-4 many TRBJ1-3
TGTGCCAGCAGCGTAGCCGGGACTAGCGGGGCGGAGACCCAGTACTTC CASSVAGTSGAETQYF TRBD2 TRBV9 NA TRBJ2-5
TGTGCCAGCAGTCAGACAGGGACTGGGGCCAACGTCCTGACTTTC CASSQTGTGANVLTF TRBD1 TRBV6-5 NA TRBJ2-6
TGCGCCAGCAGCCACGTCTTAGCGGGGGACTCCTACAATGAGCAGTTCTTC CASSHVLAGDSYNEQFF TRBD2 TRBV4-3 few TRBJ2-1